This T cell receptor (beta chain) was observed in a study of OX40 agonist ivuxolimab in advanced cancers. At the level of the study: Males comprised about 84% of the group, whose mean age was approximately 62 years (range 23 to 79). Study-level points and caveats: Expanded clones belonging to CD8+ T cells outnumbered, on average, those of CD4+.

The assay was immunoSEQ multiplex PCR, and TCRdb's table has in-frame clones only and misses some. The sample lists around 63,000 clones, more than 70% occurring once. Germline loops: CDR1 MNHEY, CDR2 SMNVEV (reference sequence). The CDR3 runs 17 residues. The V end was cut by 2 bases, the J end by 5 bases, with 19 bases between. As for this clone: What it recognizes is unknown.

The TCR comes from an adult with an advanced solid tumor such as melanoma, head and neck, liver or kidney cancer. J is TRBJ1-5 and V is TRBV27; D possibly corresponds to TRBD1 (5 bases). The specimen comprised CD4+ or CD8+ T cells sorted from blood, sampled in a trial of the OX40 agonist ivuxolimab. Written as DNA, the CDR3 is TGTGCCAGCAGTTTAACCGCCCTTGGCAGGGTTGATCAGCCCCAGCATTTT. This sequence encodes CASSLTALGRVDQPQHF.